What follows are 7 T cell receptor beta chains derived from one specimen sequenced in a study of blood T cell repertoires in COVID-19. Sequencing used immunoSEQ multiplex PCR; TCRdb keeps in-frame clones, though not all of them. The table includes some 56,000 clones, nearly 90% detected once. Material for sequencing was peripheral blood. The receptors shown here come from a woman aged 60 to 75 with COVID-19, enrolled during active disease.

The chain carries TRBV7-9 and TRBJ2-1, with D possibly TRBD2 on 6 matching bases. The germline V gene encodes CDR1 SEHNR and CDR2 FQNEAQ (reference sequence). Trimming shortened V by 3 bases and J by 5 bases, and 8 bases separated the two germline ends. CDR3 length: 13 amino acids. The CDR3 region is CASSLDYHNEQFF. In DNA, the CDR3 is TGTGCCAGCAGCTTGGACTACCACAATGAGCAGTTCTTC.

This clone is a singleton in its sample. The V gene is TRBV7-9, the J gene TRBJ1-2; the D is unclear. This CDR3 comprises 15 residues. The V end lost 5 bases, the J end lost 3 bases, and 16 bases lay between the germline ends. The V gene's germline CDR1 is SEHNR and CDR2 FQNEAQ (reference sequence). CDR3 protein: CASSPPDSNYYGYTF. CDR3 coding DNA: TGTGCCAGCAGCCCACCGGATAGCAACTACTATGGCTACACCTTC. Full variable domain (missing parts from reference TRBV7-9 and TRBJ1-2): DTGVSQNPRHKITKRGQNVTFRCDPISEHNRLYWYRQTLGQGPEFLTYFQNEAQLEKSRLLSDRFSAERPKGSFSTLEIQRTEQGDSAMYLCASSPPDSNYYGYTFGSGTRLTVV.

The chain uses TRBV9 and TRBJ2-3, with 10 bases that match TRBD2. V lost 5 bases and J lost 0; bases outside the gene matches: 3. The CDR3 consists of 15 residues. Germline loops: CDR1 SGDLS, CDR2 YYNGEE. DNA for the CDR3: TGTGCCAGCAGTGAGACTAGCGGGAGCACAGATACGCAGTATTTT. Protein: CASSETSGSTDTQYF.

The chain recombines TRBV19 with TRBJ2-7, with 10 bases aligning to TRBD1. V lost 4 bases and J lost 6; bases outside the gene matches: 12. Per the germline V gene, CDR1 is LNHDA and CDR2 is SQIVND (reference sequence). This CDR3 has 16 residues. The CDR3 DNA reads TGTGCCAGTAGTAGCCACCAGGGACAGGGGCCCCGCGAGCAGTACTTC. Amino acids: CASSSHQGQGPREQYF.

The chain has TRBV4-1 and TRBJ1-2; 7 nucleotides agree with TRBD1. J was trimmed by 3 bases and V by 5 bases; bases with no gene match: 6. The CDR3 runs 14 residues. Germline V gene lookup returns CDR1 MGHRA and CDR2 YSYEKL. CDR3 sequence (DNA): TGCGCCAGCAGCGAACCCGGGACAGACTATGGCTACACCTTC. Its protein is CASSEPGTDYGYTF.

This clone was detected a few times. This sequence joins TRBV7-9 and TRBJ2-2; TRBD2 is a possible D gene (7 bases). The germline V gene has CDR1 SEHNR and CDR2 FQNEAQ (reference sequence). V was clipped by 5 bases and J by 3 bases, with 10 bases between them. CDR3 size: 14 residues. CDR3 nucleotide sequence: TGTGCCAGCAGCCTAGGGGGGGACACCGGGGAGCTGTTTTTT. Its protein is CASSLGGDTGELFF.

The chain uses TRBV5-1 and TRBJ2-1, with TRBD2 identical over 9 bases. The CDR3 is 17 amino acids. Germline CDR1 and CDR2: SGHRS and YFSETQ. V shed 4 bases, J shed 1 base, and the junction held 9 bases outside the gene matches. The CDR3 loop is CASSGVPSGASYNEQFF. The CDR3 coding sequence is TGCGCCAGCAGCGGGGTGCCTAGCGGGGCGTCCTACAATGAGCAGTTCTTC.